These 14 T cell receptor beta chains came from one sample sequenced in a study of blood T cell repertoires in COVID-19 (dated by TCRdb to about 2020). Library preparation employed the immunoSEQ multiplex PCR assay. TCRdb took over this immuneACCESS table, retaining in-frame rearrangements with V and J assigned. Such tables are incomplete; in checked studies, under half of the missing clones stem from an unresolved V gene, and the remainder is unexplained. The sample table records 90,000 to 150,000 clones; about 85% of these occur just once. The ten largest make up 7% to 9% of the sample. The sequencing sample was made of peripheral blood. These TCRs come from a human donor in a cohort sampled during active COVID-19.

The chain employs TRBV9 and TRBJ1-1; D ambiguous. Trimming removed 0 bases at V and 4 bases at J, with 4 bases between. The CDR3 is made up of 12 amino acids. Germline V gene lookup returns CDR1 SGDLS and CDR2 YYNGEE. The CDR3 nucleotides are TGTGCCAGCAGCGTAGCCGGCACTGAAGCTTTCTTT. Its protein is CASSVAGTEAFF.

This chain joins TRBV5-4 and TRBJ2-7; 13 bases fit TRBD2. The CDR3 covers 16 residues. CDR1 is SGHNT, CDR2 YYREEE, per germline (reference sequence). V gave up 3 bases and J gave up 2 bases; unmatched junction bases: 5. The CDR3 sequence: CASSSTSGGEPYEQYF. The CDR3, as DNA: TGTGCCAGCAGCTCCACTAGCGGGGGGGAGCCCTACGAGCAGTACTTC.

The gene calls are TRBV11-2 and TRBJ1-1; D unresolved. The germline CDR1 and CDR2 sequences are SGHAT and FQNNGV. Between the trimmed V and J ends, which lost 5 bases and 3 bases, there was a span of 4 bases. The CDR3 length is 11 residues. The CDR3 DNA reads as TGTGCCAGCAGCCTATACACTGAAGCTTTCTTT. This encodes CASSLYTEAFF.

This clone was counted once. The chain combines TRBV5-1 with TRBJ2-3; 11 bases line up with TRBD1. Losses at the gene ends were 0 bases for V and 1 base for J; bases not matched to a gene: 1. The CDR3 runs 16 residues. Germline V gene lookup returns CDR1 SGHRS and CDR2 YFSETQ. In DNA, the CDR3 is TGCGCCAGCAGCTTGGCGGGACAGGGGGGCACAGATACGCAGTATTTT. Protein sequence: CASSLAGQGGTDTQYF. The complete variable domain, with remaining parts taken from reference TRBV5-1 and TRBJ2-3, reads KAGVTQTPRYLIKTRGQQVTLSCSPISGHRSVSWYQQTPGQGLQFLFEYFSETQRNKGNFPGRFSGRQFSNSRSEMNVSTLELGDSALYLCASSLAGQGGTDTQYFGPGTRLTVL.

This chain uses TRBV6-5 with TRBJ1-1, with TRBD1 matching over 7 bases. The CDR3 consists of 12 residues. CDR1 is MNHEY, CDR2 SVGAGI, per germline. J gave up 7 bases and V 2 bases, and 1 base lay outside the gene matches. CDR3 loop: CASSYGTVEAFF. CDR3 sequence (DNA): TGTGCCAGCAGTTACGGGACAGTTGAAGCTTTCTTT.

This clone was seen once. The gene calls are TRBV25-1 and TRBJ2-7; 9 bases agree with TRBD1. Trimming cost V 3 bases and J 4 bases; bases outside gene matches: 7. CDR1 MGHDK and CDR2 SYGVNS come from the germline V gene. The CDR3 consists of 15 residues. The CDR3 spells CASSDPGTGSYEQYF. The CDR3 nucleotides read TGTGCCAGCAGTGACCCCGGGACAGGGTCATACGAGCAGTACTTC.

The gene calls are TRBV2 and TRBJ2-1; 9 bases are shared with TRBD2. The CDR3 has 15 residues. CDR1 and CDR2 (germline): SNHLY, FYNNEI. J lost 4 bases, V lost 5 bases, and 6 bases had no gene match. Here the CDR3 DNA reads TGTGCCAGCAGTCAGTCCAGCGGGGGGTACAATGAGCAGTTCTTC. Residues: CASSQSSGGYNEQFF.

The CDR3 protein is CASRIQGGGYEQYF. The CDR3 nucleotides are TGCGCCAGCAGGATTCAGGGAGGTGGCTACGAGCAGTACTTC. This rearrangement joins TRBV5-1 to TRBJ2-7, with D perhaps matching TRBD2 (6 bases). Trimming cost V 5 bases and J 3 bases, with 15 bases left between them. CDR3 length: 14 amino acids. Germline V lookup: CDR1 SGHRS, CDR2 YFSETQ.

Points on this clone: A junction end diverges from the germline sequence, so it may reflect a read error. This CDR3 reads CASREGGSNEKLFF. CDR3 nucleotides: TGTGCCAGCAGAGAAGGGGGCAGTAATGAAAAACTGTTTTTT. This chain connects TRBV2 to TRBJ1-4; TRBD1 matches at 7 bases. The length of the CDR3 is 14 residues. CDR1 is SNHLY and CDR2 is FYNNEI in the germline V gene.

This clone has just one count. The CDR3 sequence: CASSIRPRGNTEAFF. CDR3 coding DNA: TGTGCCAGTAGTATTCGGCCCCGGGGAAACACTGAAGCTTTCTTT. The chain has TRBV19 and TRBJ1-1; D is unresolved. V lost 3 bases and J lost 2, with 13 bases in between. The germline V gene has CDR1 LNHDA and CDR2 SQIVND (reference sequence). The CDR3 has 15 amino acids.

The V and J genes are TRBV30 and TRBJ1-4; no clear D gene. The CDR3 contains 15 residues. Germline-derived CDR1 and CDR2 are GTSNPN and SVGIG (reference sequence). Trimming took 2 bases from V and 5 from J, leaving 15 bases between them. The CDR3 DNA sequence: TGTGCCTGGAGTCCCCGACTCGAGTTAAATGAAAAACTGTTTTTT. Amino acid sequence: CAWSPRLELNEKLFF.

The chain joins TRBV19 to TRBJ1-3; D gene uncertain. V was pared by 1 base and J by 2 bases, with 9 bases between. The CDR3 totals 15 residues. CDR1 is LNHDA and CDR2 is SQIVND in the germline V gene (reference sequence). The CDR3 nucleotides read TGTGCCAGTAGTATAGCCATCAATCCTGGAAACACCATATATTTT. Its protein product is CASSIAINPGNTIYF.

The chain carries TRBV28 and TRBJ1-1, with 10 bases fitting TRBD1. Per germline, CDR1 MDHEN and CDR2 SYDVKM. CDR3 length: 16 amino acids. The J segment lost 0 bases and the V segment lost 5 bases, leaving 6 bases of the junction unmatched. CDR3 sequence: CASSTPGQGMNTEAFF. In DNA form, the CDR3 reads TGTGCCAGCAGTACACCGGGACAGGGGATGAACACTGAAGCTTTCTTT.

The chain employs TRBV14 and TRBJ2-1, with D possibly being TRBD1 (6 bases). The germline V and J ends were trimmed by 3 bases and 4 bases, with 10 bases remaining between them. In germline, CDR1 is SGHDN, CDR2 FVKESK. CDR3 length: 14 residues. This CDR3 is CASSQGASYNEQFF. CDR3 bases: TGTGCCAGCAGCCAGGGGGCGAGTTACAATGAGCAGTTCTTC.